The present T cell receptor beta chain was sequenced within a study of T cells in localized non-small cell lung cancer. Comments on this clone: Its antigen is undetermined.

Measured with immunoSEQ multiplex PCR; TCRdb has only the in-frame clones, and not every one. The sample lists 100,000 to 150,000 clones; about 89% were seen once. Study-wide points: T cell clonality was highest in uninvolved adjacent lung, above tumor. For the top 100 tumor clones, a median about 57 also appeared in adjacent lung.

J gave up 3 bases and V 5 bases, and 5 bases lay outside the gene matches. The germline CDR1 and CDR2 sequences are LNHDA and SQIVND (reference sequence). The CDR3 spans 14 residues. The specimen was peripheral blood, collected before any cancer treatment. This rearrangement joins TRBV19 to TRBJ2-7; 9 bases line up with TRBD2. This clonotype was sampled from a female donor of 60 years or more with stage I lung adenocarcinoma. CDR3 sequence: CASSAALAGYEQYF. The CDR3 bases are TGTGCCAGTAGTGCCGCACTAGCGGGCTACGAGCAGTACTTC. The full variable domain, with the rest looked up from reference TRBV19 and TRBJ2-7, is DGGITQSPKYLFRKEGQNVTLSCEQNLNHDAMYWYRQDPGQGLRLIYYSQIVNDFQKGDIAEGYSVSREKKESFPLTVTSAQKNPTAFYLCASSAALAGYEQYFGPGTRLTVT.